Following are 4 T cell receptor beta chains from one sample sequenced in a study of Ad26.COV2.S vaccination and SARS-CoV-2 variants. Assay: immunoSEQ multiplex PCR; the TCRdb copy retains only in-frame clones and omits some. The table shows roughly 350,000 clones, with about nine tenths occurring only once. The treatment: 15 to 20 received Ad26.COV2.S at low or high dose, single or two shots; about 5 received placebo; per-sample allocation not given. Collection of samples fell on day 63 after the first vaccine or placebo injection. This material consisted of peripheral blood, taken in a trial of Ad26.COV2.S vaccine versus placebo. The origin of the receptors is a person aged 18-60 years who received the Ad26.COV2.S COVID-19 vaccine or a placebo.

V and J are TRBV19 and TRBJ2-3; D unresolved. The CDR3 runs 14 residues. Trimming cost V 5 bases and J 0 bases, with 9 bases left between them. The V gene's germline CDR1 is LNHDA and CDR2 SQIVND (reference sequence). The CDR3 DNA sequence: TGTGCCAGTAGTCGGATACCTAGCACAGATACGCAGTATTTT. It is translated as CASSRIPSTDTQYF.

V and J are TRBV19 and TRBJ2-7; no firm D call. The CDR3 runs 13 residues. The germline V gene has CDR1 LNHDA and CDR2 SQIVND (reference sequence). Trimming left V 3 bases short and J 5 bases short, with 11 bases between. DNA for the CDR3: TGTGCCAGTAGTATTAAGGTCCAGAACGAGCAGTACTTC. This encodes CASSIKVQNEQYF.

The rearrangement uses TRBV2 and TRBJ1-2; D unclear. CDR3 length equals 11 residues. With 7 bases removed from V and 7 bases from J, the gap between germline ends came to 10 bases. Germline CDR1 is SNHLY and CDR2 is FYNNEI. The CDR3: CASTRESGYTF. For the CDR3, the DNA is TGTGCCAGCACCCGAGAGAGTGGCTACACCTTC.

V is TRBV30 and J is TRBJ2-2; tentative D call: TRBD1 (5 bases). The CDR3 sequence is 13 residues long. V was cut by 0 bases and J by 13 bases, with 15 bases left in between. Per the germline V gene, CDR1 is GTSNPN and CDR2 is SVGIG (reference sequence). The CDR3 sequence: CAWSVPETQGLFF. CDR3 coding DNA: TGTGCCTGGAGTGTACCAGAAACTCAGGGGCTGTTTTTT.